A selection of T cell receptor beta chains follows, all from one sample in a study of blood T cells in healthy people across ages. Each CDR3 protein is one row after TCRdb ran MiXCR on the 5' RACE reads. The sample comprises some 1.4 million distinct CDR3 sequences, about 43% of which are singletons, and 6.5% to 10% rests with the top ten. The source material was blood. These receptors came from a woman between 18 and 30 years old in good health. CDR3s include the opening cysteine and the closing phenylalanine or tryptophan.

CDR3 length	V gene	J gene	CDR3 protein
15	TRBV6-5	TRBJ2-1	CASSPLAGGIDEQFF
14	TRBV9	TRBJ2-7	CASSAGHRGYEQYF
16	TRBV5-1	TRBJ2-7	CASSSLSGGSSYEQYF
15	TRBV20-1	TRBJ2-1	CSWVSSDNSYNEQFF
17	TRBV4-2	TRBJ2-1	CASSQEAGGGFYNEQFF
15	TRBV15	TRBJ1-5	CATSSGVNSNQPQHF
16	TRBV27	TRBJ2-7	CASSFVPGLADREQYF
15	TRBV11-2	TRBJ1-2	CASSLGGVLGRGYTF
13	TRBV20-1	NA	CSARLTGLYEQYF
17	TRBV24-1	TRBJ2-3	CATSDSPGQGSTDTQYF